The next 6 T cell receptor beta chains were all read from a single sample in a study of blood T cells in healthy people across ages. The authors ran a second PCR of 7 to 11 cycles using a sample-barcoded 5' primer and a J-beta primer mix. TCRdb called the 5' RACE reads again in MiXCR, with one record for every CDR3 protein. The repertoire holds approximately 1.5 million distinct CDR3 sequences, with about 32% as singletons. What was sequenced was blood. The receptors here all came from a woman aged 25 to 39 in good health.

This clonotype was picked up many times. The gene calls are TRBV5-1 and TRBJ2-7; 10 positions match TRBD1. Germline values: CDR1 SGHRS, CDR2 YFSETQ. V lost 4 bases, J lost 7 bases, and 11 bases stayed unmatched. CDR3 size: 15 residues. In nucleotides, the CDR3 is TGCGCCAGCAGCCCGGGACAGGGGCTACGGAGTGAGCAGTACTTC. Translated, it gives CASSPGQGLRSEQYF.

This clonotype was observed a few times. The chain couples TRBV12-3 or TRBV12-4 to TRBJ1-2; 9 bases agree with TRBD1. The CDR3 has 15 residues. The junction had 10 bases not matched to a gene; V was cut back by 5 bases and J by 6 bases. The CDR3 bases are TGTGCCAGCAGTAGTACAGGGGGCGCAAAAAATGGCTACACCTTC. This encodes CASSSTGGAKNGYTF.

This clonotype has just a few counts. The chain couples TRBV15 to TRBJ2-7; maybe TRBD1 (6 bases). The germline V gene encodes CDR1 LNHNV and CDR2 YYDKDF (reference sequence). The CDR3 covers 14 residues. Trimming shortened V by 3 bases and J by 7 bases, and 16 bases separated the two germline ends. The CDR3 spells CATSSHRTAEEQYF. CDR3 sequence (DNA): TGTGCCACCAGCAGCCACAGGACAGCTGAGGAGCAGTACTTC.

This clonotype was recorded only once. A single base separates this from a much larger clone, so it may be a read error. The chain couples TRBV3-1 to TRBJ2-5; TRBD2 matches at 9 bases. Germline lookup yields CDR1 LGHDT and CDR2 YNNKEL (reference sequence). Unmatched junction bases numbered 2, after V lost 1 base and J lost 5 bases. The CDR3 is made up of 14 amino acids. This CDR3 is CASSQASGAETQYF. CDR3 sequence (DNA): TGTGCCAGCAGCCAAGCTAGCGGGGCGGAGACCCAGTACTTC.

As concerns this clonotype: An end of the junction does not agree with germline; a read error may underlie this. The chain's CDR3 is CASNQDLRGGGGSYNEQFF. CDR3 nucleotide sequence: TGCGCCAGCAACCAAGATTTGAGGGGTGGCGGGGGATCCTACAATGAGCAGTTCTTC. V gene TRBV4-1 combines with J gene TRBJ2-1; 7 nucleotides match TRBD2. This CDR3 has 19 residues. CDR1 MGHRA and CDR2 YSYEKL come from the germline V gene.

This chain connects TRBV20-1 to TRBJ1-4; weak D call: TRBD1 (5 bases). V was shortened by 7 bases and J by 6 bases, with 12 bases between the two germline ends. The CDR3 is 12 residues long. Per the germline V gene, CDR1 is DFQATT and CDR2 is SNEGSKA (reference sequence). CDR3 bases: TGCAGTGTCGGGACGGGGTATGAAAAACTGTTTTTT. This sequence encodes CSVGTGYEKLFF.